A single sample is the source of the 32 T cell receptor beta chains below, sequenced in a study of CD4 T cells in relation to SARS-CoV-2 and coronaviruses. TCRdb's copy holds only in-frame clones and misses some; the assay was immunoSEQ multiplex PCR. This sample has tens of thousands of clones, with 76% found just once. Before the COVID-19 pandemic, during about 2010-2019, CD4+ T cells were taken from unexposed donors. The cells were cultured for 10 days before CD4+ T cells were isolated. No antigen is known for these receptors. Sequenced material: CD4+ T cells from PBMCs, cultured in vitro. These receptors all stem from a human donor in good health.

The chain uses TRBV21-1 and TRBJ2-5; the table's D call, TRBD2, has no DNA check behind it. TRBV21-1 is an annotated pseudogene. There are 15 residues in the CDR3. The CDR3 DNA sequence: TGTGCCAGCAGCTGTGGGGGGGGGCCTTGGGAGACCCAGTACTTC. Translating gives CASSCGGGPWETQYF.

The chain couples TRBV18 to TRBJ2-1, with TRBD2 matching 13 bases. This CDR3 contains 16 residues. In germline, CDR1 is KGHSH, CDR2 LQKENI. V lost 6 bases to trimming and J lost 5 bases; unmatched junction nucleotides: 7. The CDR3 sequence: CASSFGTSGINNEQFF. In DNA, the CDR3 is TGTGCCAGCTCTTTCGGGACTAGCGGGATCAACAATGAGCAGTTCTTC.

The chain links TRBV7-2 to TRBJ1-1, with 10 nucleotides matching TRBD1. The CDR3 covers 15 residues. Germline CDR1 reads SGHTA; CDR2 reads FQGNSA. J lost 4 bases, V lost 4 bases, and 6 bases had no gene match. The CDR3 sequence: CASSSGQGGSTEAFF. The CDR3, as DNA: TGTGCCAGCAGCTCAGGACAGGGGGGAAGCACTGAAGCTTTCTTT.

The rearrangement uses TRBV3-1 (or the pseudogene TRBV3-2) and TRBJ1-1, with D possibly being TRBD1 (6 bases). In germline, CDR1 is LGHDT, CDR2 YNNKEL (reference sequence). V was trimmed by 4 bases and J by 1 base, leaving 22 bases between them. The CDR3 extends over 18 amino acids. The CDR3 loop is CASSPPHTGAPWNTEAFF. The DNA of the CDR3 is TGTGCCAGCAGCCCACCACACACGGGGGCTCCATGGAACACTGAAGCTTTCTTT.

The genes are TRBV7-4 and TRBJ1-2, with D uncertain. From germline, CDR1 is SGHVT and CDR2 SQSDAQ. Trimming pared 3 bases from V and 2 bases from J, leaving 13 bases between. This CDR3 has 15 residues. CDR3 DNA: TGTGCCAGCAGCTTCATGGTCAGGAGCAACTATGGCTACACCTTC. It translates to CASSFMVRSNYGYTF.

The CDR3 here is CASSLDQGAPSTDTQYF. The CDR3 DNA reads as TGTGCCAGCAGCTTGGACCAGGGGGCCCCAAGCACAGATACGCAGTATTTT. The chain has TRBV7-6 and TRBJ2-3; 8 bases map to TRBD1. The CDR3 consists of 17 residues. J lost 0 bases, V lost 3 bases, and 8 bases had no gene match. Germline assignment: CDR1 SGHVS and CDR2 FNYEAQ.

The V call is TRBV5-5, the J call TRBJ1-4; the D gene is possibly TRBD1 (5 bases). Deletions cut 1 base from V and 5 bases from J, with 9 bases between. Per germline, CDR1 SGHKS and CDR2 YYEKEE (reference sequence). CDR3 size: 14 residues. CDR3 nucleotides: TGTGCCAGCAGCTTGACAGGAGGGAATGAAAAACTGTTTTTT. It is translated as CASSLTGGNEKLFF.

The chain employs TRBV19 and TRBJ1-6; 12 bases match TRBD1. The CDR3 length is 16 residues. V was clipped by 9 bases and J by 5 bases; unmatched bases: 8. Germline V gene sequence: CDR1 LNHDA, CDR2 SQIVND (reference sequence). The DNA of the CDR3 is TGTGCCAGCGCCTGGGGACAGGGGGCCGATAATTCACCCCTCCACTTT. Translated, it gives CASAWGQGADNSPLHF.

The sample holds one count of this clone. The V call is TRBV18, the J call TRBJ2-7, with D perhaps TRBD2 (5 bases). Germline CDR1 KGHSH, CDR2 LQKENI. The CDR3 loop spans 13 amino acids. Between the trimmed V and J ends, which lost 3 bases and 4 bases, there was a span of 10 bases. The CDR3 sequence is CASSPTAAYEQYF. The CDR3 DNA is TGTGCCAGCTCACCTACAGCGGCTTACGAGCAGTACTTC.

The V call is TRBV18, the J call TRBJ2-4; TRBD1 agrees at 8 bases. CDR1 is KGHSH and CDR2 is LQKENI in the germline V gene. Trimming removed 3 bases from V and 1 base from J; junction bases left unmatched: 11. The CDR3 covers 18 residues. CDR3 DNA: TGTGCCAGCTCACCCGATCGACAGGGGAAATGGGCCAAAAACATTCAGTACTTC. Translation: CASSPDRQGKWAKNIQYF.

The gene calls are TRBV3-1 (or the pseudogene TRBV3-2) and TRBJ1-4, with D unresolved. The length of the CDR3 is 15 residues. Germline CDR1 LGHDT, CDR2 YNNKEL (reference sequence). The germline V and J ends were trimmed by 4 bases and 0 bases, with 9 bases remaining between them. CDR3 nucleotides: TGTGCCAGCAGCCCTATACGTTCAACTAATGAAAAACTGTTTTTT. It translates to CASSPIRSTNEKLFF.

The J gene is TRBJ2-7, the V gene TRBV6-2 or TRBV6-3; 8 positions agree with TRBD1. Germline lookup yields CDR1 MNHEY and CDR2 SVGEGT. The CDR3 totals 17 residues. V trimming: 2 bases; J trimming: 2 bases; junction bases outside the gene matches: 11. The CDR3 sequence: CASSYPRTGLSTYEQYF. CDR3 in DNA: TGTGCCAGCAGTTACCCCCGGACAGGGTTAAGTACCTACGAGCAGTACTTC.

The chain has TRBV7-2 and TRBJ2-3; D not resolved. The V end lost 1 base, the J end lost 2 bases, and 13 bases lay between the germline ends. Per the germline V gene, CDR1 is SGHTA and CDR2 is FQGNSA. The CDR3 covers 16 residues. This chain's CDR3 is CASSLGLGYFTDTQYF. CDR3 sequence (DNA): TGTGCCAGCAGCTTAGGCCTAGGCTATTTCACAGATACGCAGTATTTT.

V usage is TRBV18 and J usage is TRBJ1-1; D is possibly TRBD1 (5 bases). The V end lost 5 bases, the J end lost 3 bases, and 10 bases lay between the germline ends. CDR1 is KGHSH and CDR2 is LQKENI in the germline V gene. The CDR3 consists of 13 residues. The DNA for the CDR3 is TGTGCCAGCTCAAGTGGACACTACACTGAAGCTTTCTTT. It codes for CASSSGHYTEAFF.

The chain employs TRBV9 and TRBJ2-1; perhaps TRBD2 as D (5 bases). Trimming took off 3 bases at V and 0 bases at J, with 16 bases between the two ends. CDR1 and CDR2 (germline): SGDLS, YYNGEE. There are 17 residues in the CDR3. The CDR3 coding sequence is TGTGCCAGCAGCGCCAGACTAACCCTGGGCTCCTACAATGAGCAGTTCTTC. Translating gives CASSARLTLGSYNEQFF.

The rearrangement links TRBV2 to TRBJ2-1; 9 bases are a match to TRBD2. The CDR3 loop spans 15 amino acids. Germline V gene sequence: CDR1 SNHLY, CDR2 FYNNEI. The ends lost 4 bases at V and 3 bases at J; junction bases unmatched: 4. CDR3 in amino acids: CASSGVAGDYNEQFF. The CDR3 coding sequence is TGTGCCAGCAGTGGGGTAGCGGGGGACTACAATGAGCAGTTCTTC.

The chain carries TRBV5-1 and TRBJ2-5; TRBD1 might be the D (7 bases). Trimming took 4 bases from V and 5 from J, leaving 15 bases between them. Per the germline V gene, CDR1 is SGHRS and CDR2 is YFSETQ. There are 14 residues in the CDR3. In DNA, the CDR3 is TGCGCCAGCAGCGCGGGACAGCCTGGGGAGACCCAGTACTTC. Protein: CASSAGQPGETQYF.

Only one count was recorded for this clone. The V and J genes are TRBV5-6 and TRBJ1-2, with TRBD1 identical over 7 bases. Germline loops: CDR1 SGHDT, CDR2 YYEEEE. J lost 2 bases, V lost 3 bases, and 10 bases had no gene match. This CDR3 region has 16 residues. CDR3 in DNA: TGTGCCAGCAGCTCGATGCCGGGACAGAGGAACTATGGCTACACCTTC. Encoded protein: CASSSMPGQRNYGYTF. The complete variable domain, with remaining parts taken from reference TRBV5-6 and TRBJ1-2, reads DAGVTQSPTHLIKTRGQQVTLRCSPKSGHDTVSWYQQALGQGPQFIFQYYEEEERQRGNFPDRFSGHQFPNYSSELNVNALLLGDSALYLCASSSMPGQRNYGYTFGSGTRLTVV.

The V and J genes are TRBV7-2 and TRBJ2-4, with D possibly being TRBD2 (7 bases). This CDR3 comprises 13 residues. V dropped 10 bases and J dropped 5 bases, with 15 bases sitting between them. CDR1 SGHTA and CDR2 FQGNSA come from the germline V gene. The CDR3 protein is CATSGGRENIQYF. Written as DNA, the CDR3 is TGTGCCACCTCCGGGGGGCGGGAAAACATTCAGTACTTC.

V is TRBV7-2 and J is TRBJ2-5; 10 bases fit TRBD2. Losses at the gene ends were 5 bases for V and 4 bases for J; bases not matched to a gene: 7. The CDR3 length is 15 residues. The V gene's germline CDR1 is SGHTA and CDR2 FQGNSA. CDR3 amino acids: CASSTNLAGVETQYF. Here the CDR3 DNA reads TGTGCCAGCAGCACAAACCTAGCGGGGGTAGAGACCCAGTACTTC.

V and J are TRBV10-3 and TRBJ1-4, with 8 bases identical to TRBD1. Germline V gene sequence: CDR1 ENHRY, CDR2 SYGVKD. The CDR3 extends over 13 amino acids. Losses at the gene ends were 10 bases for V and 8 bases for J; bases not matched to a gene: 9. DNA for the CDR3: TGTGCCACCACGACAGGGGCAGGGGAAAAACTGTTTTTT. Amino acids: CATTTGAGEKLFF.

The rearrangement links TRBV24-1 to TRBJ2-3, with 10 bases fitting TRBD2. This CDR3 comprises 14 residues. V lost 6 bases and J lost 7; bases outside the gene matches: 6. The germline V gene has CDR1 KGHDR and CDR2 SFDVKD. The CDR3 here is CATSSSGSGNTQYF. CDR3 DNA: TGTGCCACCAGTTCTAGCGGGAGTGGAAATACGCAGTATTTT.

The V call is TRBV3-1 (or the pseudogene TRBV3-2), the J call TRBJ1-4; weak D call: TRBD1 (5 bases). CDR3 length: 13 residues. The V gene's germline CDR1 is LGHDT and CDR2 YNNKEL (reference sequence). V lost 0 bases, J lost 10 bases, and 9 bases lay in between. The CDR3 reads CASSQDLTGKLFF. As DNA, the CDR3 is TGTGCCAGCAGCCAAGATCTAACAGGAAAACTGTTTTTT.

V usage is TRBV6-1 and J usage is TRBJ1-2; no reliable D call. CDR1 and CDR2 (germline): MNHNS, SASEGT. The germline V and J ends were trimmed by 3 bases and 10 bases, with 12 bases remaining between them. The CDR3 contains 12 residues. In DNA form, the CDR3 reads TGTGCCAGCAGTGATCGGACCCCGGCCTACACCTTC. Protein product: CASSDRTPAYTF.

This rearrangement joins TRBV7-8 to TRBJ2-3, with 10 bases matching TRBD2. The V gene's germline CDR1 is SGHVS and CDR2 FQNEAQ. V trimming: 4 bases; J trimming: 0 bases; junction bases outside the gene matches: 4. This CDR3 has 16 amino acids. The CDR3 DNA reads TGTGCCAGCAGCTCCAGGACTAGCGGAAGCACAGATACGCAGTATTTT. Translated: CASSSRTSGSTDTQYF.

This chain joins TRBV6-5 and TRBJ2-7, with D perhaps matching TRBD1 or TRBD2 (5 bases each). The CDR3 covers 15 residues. The germline V gene has CDR1 MNHEY and CDR2 SVGAGI. Trimming cost V 2 bases and J 6 bases, with 17 bases left between them. The CDR3 loop reads CASSYNPGPGSEQYF. The CDR3 DNA follows: TGTGCCAGCAGTTACAATCCGGGACCTGGCTCCGAGCAGTACTTC.

The gene calls are TRBV18 and TRBJ2-7; D unclear. The CDR3 extends over 11 amino acids. Trimming left V 3 bases short and J 3 bases short, with 3 bases between. CDR1 is KGHSH, CDR2 LQKENI, per germline. CDR3 bases: TGTGCCAGCTCACCCCACTACGAGCAGTACTTC. Translation: CASSPHYEQYF.

This chain links TRBV7-2 with TRBJ2-3; D unresolved. The CDR3 contains 13 residues. Germline V CDR1 and CDR2: SGHTA, FQGNSA. Trimming stripped 0 bases from V and 4 bases from J, with 5 bases between. DNA for the CDR3: TGTGCCAGCAGCTTAGCGTTCTCAGATACGCAGTATTTT. This encodes CASSLAFSDTQYF.

The chain has TRBV2 and TRBJ2-2, with a tentative D call TRBD2 (6 bases). The V end was cut by 5 bases, the J end by 4 bases, with 11 bases between. Germline assignment: CDR1 SNHLY and CDR2 FYNNEI. The CDR3 totals 14 residues. CDR3 nucleotide sequence: TGTGCCAGCAGTTCCGGGGGAAGCACCGGGGAGCTGTTTTTT. Protein sequence: CASSSGGSTGELFF.

This chain uses TRBV6-2 or TRBV6-3 with TRBJ1-2; the match to TRBD1 covers 8 bases. V gave up 5 bases and J gave up 1 base; unmatched junction bases: 3. Germline V gene data show CDR1 as MNHEY and CDR2 as SVGEGT. The CDR3 sequence is 14 residues long. CDR3 in DNA: TGTGCCAGCAGTCGGGACAGGAATAACTATGGCTACACCTTC. This gives the protein CASSRDRNNYGYTF.

The chain combines TRBV5-5 with TRBJ2-6, with 7 bases that match TRBD2. V lost 5 bases, J lost 0 bases, and 5 bases stayed unmatched. This CDR3 comprises 16 residues. CDR1 SGHKS and CDR2 YYEKEE come from the germline V gene (reference sequence). In nucleotides, the CDR3 is TGTGCCAGCAGACGCCCGGGGGGCTCTGGGGCCAACGTCCTGACTTTC. This gives the protein CASRRPGGSGANVLTF.

The CDR3: CASSQEASGGPDTQYF. The CDR3 bases are TGCGCCAGCAGCCAAGAAGCTAGCGGGGGGCCTGATACGCAGTATTTT. The V and J genes are TRBV4-3 and TRBJ2-3; 11 nucleotides agree with TRBD2. This CDR3 spans 16 amino acids. Per the germline V gene, CDR1 is LGHNA and CDR2 is YSLEER. Trimming took 0 bases from V and 6 from J; bases not matched to a gene: 5.